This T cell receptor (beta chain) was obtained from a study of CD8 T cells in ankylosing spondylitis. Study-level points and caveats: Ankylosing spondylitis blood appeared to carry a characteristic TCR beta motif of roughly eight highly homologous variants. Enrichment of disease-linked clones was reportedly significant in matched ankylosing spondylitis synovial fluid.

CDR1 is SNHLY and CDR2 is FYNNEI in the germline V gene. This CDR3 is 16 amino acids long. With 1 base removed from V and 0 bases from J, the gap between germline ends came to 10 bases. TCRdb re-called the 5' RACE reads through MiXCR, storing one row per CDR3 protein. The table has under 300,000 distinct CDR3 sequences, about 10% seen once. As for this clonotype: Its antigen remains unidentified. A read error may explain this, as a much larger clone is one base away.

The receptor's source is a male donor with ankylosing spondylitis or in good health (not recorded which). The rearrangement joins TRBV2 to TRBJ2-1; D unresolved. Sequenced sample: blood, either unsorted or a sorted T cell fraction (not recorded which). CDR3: CASSEGELNSYNEQFF. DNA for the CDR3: TGTGCCAGCAGTGAAGGGGAACTGAACTCCTACAATGAGCAGTTCTTC.